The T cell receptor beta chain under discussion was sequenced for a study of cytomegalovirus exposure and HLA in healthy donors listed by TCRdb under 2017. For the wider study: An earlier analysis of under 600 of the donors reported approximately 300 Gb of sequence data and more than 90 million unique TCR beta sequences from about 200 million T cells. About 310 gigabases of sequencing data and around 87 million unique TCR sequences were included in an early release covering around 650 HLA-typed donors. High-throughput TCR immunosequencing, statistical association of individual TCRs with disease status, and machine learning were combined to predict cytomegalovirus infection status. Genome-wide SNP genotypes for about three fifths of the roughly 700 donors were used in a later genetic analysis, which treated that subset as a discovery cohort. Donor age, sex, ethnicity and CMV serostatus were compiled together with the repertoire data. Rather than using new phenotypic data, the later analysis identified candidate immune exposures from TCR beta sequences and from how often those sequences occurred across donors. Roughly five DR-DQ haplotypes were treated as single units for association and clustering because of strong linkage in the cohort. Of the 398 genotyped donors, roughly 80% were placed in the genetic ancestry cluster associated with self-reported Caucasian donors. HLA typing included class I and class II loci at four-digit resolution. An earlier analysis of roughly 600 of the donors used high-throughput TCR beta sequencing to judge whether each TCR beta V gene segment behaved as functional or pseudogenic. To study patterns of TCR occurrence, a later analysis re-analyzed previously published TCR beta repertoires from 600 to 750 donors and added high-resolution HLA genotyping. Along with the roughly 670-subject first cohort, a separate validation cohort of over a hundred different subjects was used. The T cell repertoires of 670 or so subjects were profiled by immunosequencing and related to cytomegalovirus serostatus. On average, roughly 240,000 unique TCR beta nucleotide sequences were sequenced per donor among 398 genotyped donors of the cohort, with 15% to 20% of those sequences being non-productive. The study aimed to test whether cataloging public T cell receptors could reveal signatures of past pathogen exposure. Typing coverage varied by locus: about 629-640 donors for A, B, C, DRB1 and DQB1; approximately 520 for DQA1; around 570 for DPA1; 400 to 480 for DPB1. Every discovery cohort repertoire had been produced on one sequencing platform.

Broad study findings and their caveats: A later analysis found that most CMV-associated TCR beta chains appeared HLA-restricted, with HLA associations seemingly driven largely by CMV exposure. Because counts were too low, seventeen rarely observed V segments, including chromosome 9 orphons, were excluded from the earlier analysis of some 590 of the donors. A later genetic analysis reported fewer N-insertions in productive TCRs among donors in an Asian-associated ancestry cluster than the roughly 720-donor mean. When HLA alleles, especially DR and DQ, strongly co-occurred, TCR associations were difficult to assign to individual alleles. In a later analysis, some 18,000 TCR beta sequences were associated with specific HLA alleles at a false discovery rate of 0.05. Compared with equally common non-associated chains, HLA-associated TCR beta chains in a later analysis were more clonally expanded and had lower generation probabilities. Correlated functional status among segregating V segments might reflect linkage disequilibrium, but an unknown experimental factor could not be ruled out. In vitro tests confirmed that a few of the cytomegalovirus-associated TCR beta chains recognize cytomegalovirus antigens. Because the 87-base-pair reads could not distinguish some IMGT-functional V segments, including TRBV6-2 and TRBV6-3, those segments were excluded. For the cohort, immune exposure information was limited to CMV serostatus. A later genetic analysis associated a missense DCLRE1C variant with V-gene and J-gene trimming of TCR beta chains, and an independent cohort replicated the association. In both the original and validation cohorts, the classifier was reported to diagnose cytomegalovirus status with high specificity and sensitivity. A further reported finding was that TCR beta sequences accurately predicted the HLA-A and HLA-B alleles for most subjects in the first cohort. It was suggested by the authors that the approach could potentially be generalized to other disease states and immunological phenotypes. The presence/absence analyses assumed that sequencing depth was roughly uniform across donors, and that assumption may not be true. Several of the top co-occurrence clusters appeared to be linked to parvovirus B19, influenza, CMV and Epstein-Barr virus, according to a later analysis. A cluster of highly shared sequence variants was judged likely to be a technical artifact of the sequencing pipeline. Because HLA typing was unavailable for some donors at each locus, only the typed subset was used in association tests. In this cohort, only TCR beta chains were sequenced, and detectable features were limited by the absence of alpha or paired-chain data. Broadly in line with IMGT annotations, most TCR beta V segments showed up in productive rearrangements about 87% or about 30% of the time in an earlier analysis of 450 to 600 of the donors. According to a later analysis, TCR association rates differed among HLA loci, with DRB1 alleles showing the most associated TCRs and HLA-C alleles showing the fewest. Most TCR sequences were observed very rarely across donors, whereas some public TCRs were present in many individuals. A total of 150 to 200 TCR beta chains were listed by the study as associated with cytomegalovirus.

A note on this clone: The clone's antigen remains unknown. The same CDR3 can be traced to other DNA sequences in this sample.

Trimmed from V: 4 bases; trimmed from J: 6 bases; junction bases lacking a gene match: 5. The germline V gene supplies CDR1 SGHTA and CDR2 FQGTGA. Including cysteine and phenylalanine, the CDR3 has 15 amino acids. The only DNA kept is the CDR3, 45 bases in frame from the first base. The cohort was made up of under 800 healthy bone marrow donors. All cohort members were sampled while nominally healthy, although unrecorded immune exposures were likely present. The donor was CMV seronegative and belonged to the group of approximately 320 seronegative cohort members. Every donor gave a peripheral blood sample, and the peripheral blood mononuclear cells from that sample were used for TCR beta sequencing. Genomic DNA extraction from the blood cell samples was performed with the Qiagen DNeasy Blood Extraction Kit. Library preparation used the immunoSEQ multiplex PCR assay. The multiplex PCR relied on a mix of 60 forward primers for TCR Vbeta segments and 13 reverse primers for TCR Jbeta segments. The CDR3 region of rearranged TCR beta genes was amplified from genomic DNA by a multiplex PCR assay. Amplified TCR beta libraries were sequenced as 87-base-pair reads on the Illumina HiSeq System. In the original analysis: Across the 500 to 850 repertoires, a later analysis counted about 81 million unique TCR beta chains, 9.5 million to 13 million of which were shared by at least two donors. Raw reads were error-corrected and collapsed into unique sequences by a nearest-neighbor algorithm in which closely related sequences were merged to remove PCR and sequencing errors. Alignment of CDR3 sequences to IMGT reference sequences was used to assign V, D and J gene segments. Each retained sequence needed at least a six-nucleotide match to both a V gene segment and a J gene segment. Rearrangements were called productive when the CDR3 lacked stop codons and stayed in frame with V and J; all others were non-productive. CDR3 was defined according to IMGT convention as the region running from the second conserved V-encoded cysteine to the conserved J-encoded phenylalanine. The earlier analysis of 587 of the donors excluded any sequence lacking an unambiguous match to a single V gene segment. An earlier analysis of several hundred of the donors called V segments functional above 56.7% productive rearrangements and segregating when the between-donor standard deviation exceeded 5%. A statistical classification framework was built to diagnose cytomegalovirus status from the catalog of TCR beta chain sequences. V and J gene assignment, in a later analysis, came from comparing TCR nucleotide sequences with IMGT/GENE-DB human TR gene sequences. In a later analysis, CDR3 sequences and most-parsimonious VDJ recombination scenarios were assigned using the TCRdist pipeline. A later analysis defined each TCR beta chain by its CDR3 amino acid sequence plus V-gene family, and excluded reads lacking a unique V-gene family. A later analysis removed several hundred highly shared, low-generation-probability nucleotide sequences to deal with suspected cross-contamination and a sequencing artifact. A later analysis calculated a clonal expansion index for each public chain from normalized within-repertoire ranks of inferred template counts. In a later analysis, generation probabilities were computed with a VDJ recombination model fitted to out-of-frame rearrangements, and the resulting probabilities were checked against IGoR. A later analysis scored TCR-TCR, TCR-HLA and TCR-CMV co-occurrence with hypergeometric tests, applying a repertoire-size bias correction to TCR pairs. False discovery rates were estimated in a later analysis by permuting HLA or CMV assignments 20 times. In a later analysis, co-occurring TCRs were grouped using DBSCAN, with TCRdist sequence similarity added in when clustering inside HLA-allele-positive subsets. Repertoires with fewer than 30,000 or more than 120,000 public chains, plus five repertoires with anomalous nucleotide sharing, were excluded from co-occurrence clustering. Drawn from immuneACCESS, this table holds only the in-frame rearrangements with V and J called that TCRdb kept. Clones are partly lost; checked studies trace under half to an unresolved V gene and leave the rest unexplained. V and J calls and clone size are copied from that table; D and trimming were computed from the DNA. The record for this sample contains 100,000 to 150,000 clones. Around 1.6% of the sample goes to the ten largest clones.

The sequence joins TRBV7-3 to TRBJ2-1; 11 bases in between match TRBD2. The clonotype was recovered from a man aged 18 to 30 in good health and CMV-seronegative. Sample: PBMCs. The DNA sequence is TGTGCCAGCAGCTCCACTAGCGGGGGACTCAATGAGCAGTTCTTC. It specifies CASSSTSGGLNEQFF.